The entry that follows covers one T cell receptor (beta chain) sequence. What it recognizes is unknown. Germline lookup yields CDR1 SGHRS and CDR2 YFSETQ. The CDR3 sequence is 16 residues long. The V segment lost 0 bases and the J segment 7 bases; nucleotides outside the gene matches: 9. This record comes from a study of T cell responses to AZD1222 COVID-19 vaccine. Study summary: Pooled in the analysis were second doses at about 4 or about 12 weeks.

TCRdb's table, derived via immunoSEQ multiplex PCR, lists solely in-frame clones and lacks some. The sample contains about 110,000 clones, roughly 91% of which appear only once. Study outcomes and limitations: Reportedly, close to half of spike-specific TCRs are directed against unmutated variant regions. The sample set comprised mostly white British donors with more females, and clonal diversity was possibly underestimated.

The source material was peripheral blood, sampled on day 0 of AZD1222 vaccination. The receptor was isolated from an adult in good health. V gene TRBV5-1 combines with J gene TRBJ1-4; 7 bases match TRBD1. CDR3 in amino acids: CASSLDPGQTLEKLFF. The CDR3 coding sequence is TGCGCCAGCAGCTTGGATCCGGGACAGACCCTTGAAAAACTGTTTTTT.